The count of the clone carrying this TCR beta chain is one. Antigen unknown. The TCR beta cDNA libraries contained unique molecular identifiers. From around 0.96 to 9.9 million T cells, 450,000 to 550,000 cDNA molecules were obtained. In TCRdb, the PCR reads were re-called with MiXCR into one record per CDR3 protein. The sample holds hundreds of thousands of distinct CDR3 sequences; roughly 45% are singletons and the top ten take 12%. The length of the CDR3 is 17 residues. Trimming at V came to 0 bases and at J to 3 bases, leaving 4 bases not matched to a gene. Germline V lookup: CDR1 WNHNN, CDR2 SYGVQD (reference sequence). The data stem from a study of post-analysis software for immune sequencing data. General observations from the study: For normalized Chao1 diversity, multiple sclerosis patients scored significantly lower than controls did. Comparison of patients with controls showed a handful of TRBV segments more frequent in patients, TRBV5-6, TRBV5-1 and TRBV20-1 among them. Co-batched samples clustered tightly together by F measure.

The chain is built from TRBV10-1 and TRBJ2-1; 11 nucleotides agree with TRBD2. Sequenced input: blood. The sequence came from a girl between 5 and 17 years old with multiple sclerosis. CDR3 nucleotide sequence: TGCGCCAGCAGTGAGTCGCCCGGACTAGCGGGCTACAATGAGCAGTTCTTC. This codes for CASSESPGLAGYNEQFF.